The entry below gives a single T cell receptor beta chain sequence along with its context. What it binds is unknown. Naive CD8 cells lacked CD45RO and underwent positive selection for CCR7, leaving out terminally differentiated effector memory CD45RA+ cells. The CDR3 is 13 residues long. Germline CDR1 is MGHRA and CDR2 is YSYEKL. Trimming pared 4 bases from V and 3 bases from J, leaving 10 bases between. The run depth of the assay was deep. Sequencing used immunoSEQ multiplex PCR; TCRdb keeps in-frame clones, though not all of them. The data contain roughly 590,000 clones, around 95% of them seen just once; the ten biggest clones take up roughly 0.1%. The data stem from a study of shared clonotypes between healthy human individuals. Study-level information: Donor composition was a couple of women and three men, aged 18 to 49.

Overall study findings and caveats: Having only a few donors restricted how much genetic and exposure-history diversity was captured. For naive CD4 cells, roughly 5% of clonotypes were shared across a handful of donors.

The TCR was taken from a woman in her twenties or thirties in good health. The sequencing sample was made of naive CD8+ T cells sorted from blood. The J gene is TRBJ2-7, the V gene TRBV4-1; D call uncertain. CDR3 loop: CASSLSTFYEQYF. The DNA of the CDR3 is TGCGCCAGCAGCCTCAGCACCTTCTACGAGCAGTACTTC.